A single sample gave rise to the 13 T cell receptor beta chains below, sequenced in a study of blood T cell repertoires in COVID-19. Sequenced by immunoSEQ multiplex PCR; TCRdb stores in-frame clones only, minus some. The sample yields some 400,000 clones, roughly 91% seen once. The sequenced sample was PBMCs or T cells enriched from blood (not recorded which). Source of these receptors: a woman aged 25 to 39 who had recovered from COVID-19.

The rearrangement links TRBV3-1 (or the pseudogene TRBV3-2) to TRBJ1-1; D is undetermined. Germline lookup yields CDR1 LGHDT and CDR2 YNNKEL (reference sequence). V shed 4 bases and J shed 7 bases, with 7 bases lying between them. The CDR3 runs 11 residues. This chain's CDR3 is CASSRGVEAFF. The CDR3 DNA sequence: TGTGCCAGCAGCCGAGGTGTTGAAGCTTTCTTT.

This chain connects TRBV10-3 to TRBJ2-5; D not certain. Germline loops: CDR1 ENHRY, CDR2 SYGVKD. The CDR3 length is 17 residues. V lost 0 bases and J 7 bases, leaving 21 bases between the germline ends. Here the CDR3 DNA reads TGTGCCATCAGTGAGTCAGAAGGAGAATCAAGATATGGGACCCAGTACTTC. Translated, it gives CAISESEGESRYGTQYF.

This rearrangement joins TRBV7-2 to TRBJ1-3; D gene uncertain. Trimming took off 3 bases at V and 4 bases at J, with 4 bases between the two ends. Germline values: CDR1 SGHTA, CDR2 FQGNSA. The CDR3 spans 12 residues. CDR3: CASSFVGNTIYF. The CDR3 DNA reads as TGTGCCAGCAGCTTCGTGGGAAACACCATATATTTT.

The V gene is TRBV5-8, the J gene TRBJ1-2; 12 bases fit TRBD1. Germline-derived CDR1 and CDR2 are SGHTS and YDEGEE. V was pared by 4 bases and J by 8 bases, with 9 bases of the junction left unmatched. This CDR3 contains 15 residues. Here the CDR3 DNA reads TGTGCCAGCAGCAATGGGGACAGGGGGCGAGAAGGCTACACCTTC. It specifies CASSNGDRGREGYTF.

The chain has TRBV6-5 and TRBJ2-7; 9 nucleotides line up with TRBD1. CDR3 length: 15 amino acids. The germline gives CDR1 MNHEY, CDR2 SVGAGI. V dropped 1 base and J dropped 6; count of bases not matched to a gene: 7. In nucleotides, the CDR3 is TGTGCCAGCAGTTACTACGGGACAGGGTCGCTCGAGCAGTACTTC. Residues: CASSYYGTGSLEQYF.

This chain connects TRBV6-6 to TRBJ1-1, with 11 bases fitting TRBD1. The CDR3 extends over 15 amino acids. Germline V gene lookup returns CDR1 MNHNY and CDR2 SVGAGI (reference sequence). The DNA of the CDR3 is TGTGGGGCGGTGGACAGGGGGCACGAAGGCACTGAAGCTTTCTTT. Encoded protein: CGAVDRGHEGTEAFF.

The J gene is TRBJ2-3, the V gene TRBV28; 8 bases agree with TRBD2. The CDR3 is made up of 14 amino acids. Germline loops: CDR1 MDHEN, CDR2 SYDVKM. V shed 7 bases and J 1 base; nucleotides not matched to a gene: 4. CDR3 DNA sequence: TGTGCCAGCATTCCAGCGGGAGGCACAGATACGCAGTATTTT. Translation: CASIPAGGTDTQYF.

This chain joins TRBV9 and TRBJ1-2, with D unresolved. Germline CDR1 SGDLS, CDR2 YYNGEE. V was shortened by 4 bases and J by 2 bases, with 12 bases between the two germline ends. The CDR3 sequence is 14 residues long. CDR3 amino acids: CASSPQSPNYGYTF. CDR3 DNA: TGTGCCAGCAGCCCACAGAGTCCCAACTATGGCTACACCTTC.

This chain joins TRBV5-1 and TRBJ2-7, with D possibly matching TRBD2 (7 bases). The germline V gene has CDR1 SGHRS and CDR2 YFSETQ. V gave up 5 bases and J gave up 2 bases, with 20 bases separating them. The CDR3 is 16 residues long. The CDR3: CASRRGVSGNTYEQYF. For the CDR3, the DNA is TGCGCCAGCAGAAGGGGGGTGAGCGGGAACACCTACGAGCAGTACTTC.

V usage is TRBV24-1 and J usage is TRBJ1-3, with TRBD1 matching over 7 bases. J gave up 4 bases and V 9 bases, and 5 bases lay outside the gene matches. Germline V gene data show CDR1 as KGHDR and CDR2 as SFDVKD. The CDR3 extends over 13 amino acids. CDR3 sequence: CATAGTEGNTIYF. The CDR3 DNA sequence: TGTGCCACCGCAGGGACAGAAGGAAACACCATATATTTT.

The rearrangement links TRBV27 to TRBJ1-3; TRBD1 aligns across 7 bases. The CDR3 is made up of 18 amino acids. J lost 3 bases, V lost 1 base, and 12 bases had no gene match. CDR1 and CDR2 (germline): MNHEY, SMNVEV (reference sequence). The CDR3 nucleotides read TGTGCCAGCAGTTTATTTGGCCAAAGGGGGCTAGGTGGAAACACCATATATTTT. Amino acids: CASSLFGQRGLGGNTIYF.

DNA of the CDR3: TGCGCCAGCAGCCCTAATGAGGGTACACAGCCCCAGCATTTT. This sequence encodes CASSPNEGTQPQHF. The V gene is TRBV4-1, the J gene TRBJ1-5; D is uncertain. Looked up from germline, CDR1 is MGHRA and CDR2 is YSYEKL. V lost 4 bases and J lost 7, with 14 bases in between. There are 14 residues in the CDR3.

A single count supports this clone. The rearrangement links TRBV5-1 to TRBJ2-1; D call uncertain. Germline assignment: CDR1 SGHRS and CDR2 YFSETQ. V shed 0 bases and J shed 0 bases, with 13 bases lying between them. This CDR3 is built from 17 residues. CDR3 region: CASSLVGQRSSYNEQFF. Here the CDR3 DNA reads TGCGCCAGCAGCTTGGTTGGCCAAAGGAGCTCCTACAATGAGCAGTTCTTC.